Below, 8 T cell receptor beta chains from the same sample are listed, as sequenced in a study of CD8+CD57+ T cells in acquired aplastic anemia. All sequencing subjects had displayed CD8+CD57+ cell expansion on flow cytometry. Genomic DNA served as template for TCR beta VDJ and CDR3 profiling. TCRdb reprocessed the reads with MiXCR, giving one entry per CDR3 protein. Among some 180,000 distinct CDR3 sequences listed, 55% to 65% were seen once. Specimen: sorted CD4+, CD8+, or CD8+CD57+ T cells (not recorded which) from PBMCs. These receptor sequences come from a human donor with aplastic anemia.

The chain combines TRBV7-9 with TRBJ2-7, with TRBD1 matching over 12 bases. CDR1 is SEHNR and CDR2 is FQNEAQ in the germline V gene (reference sequence). The V gene end was trimmed by 5 bases and the J gene end by 6 bases; junction bases not matched to a gene: 11. The CDR3 runs to 16 residues. The CDR3, as DNA: TGTGCCAGCAGCGGGCTTTCCGGGACAGGGGGCGTCGAGCAGTACTTC. Translated, it gives CASSGLSGTGGVEQYF.

The chain links TRBV29-1 to TRBJ2-3, with D hard to call. The CDR3 spans 12 residues. V was shortened by 2 bases and J by 1 base, with 4 bases between the two germline ends. CDR1 and CDR2 (germline): SQVTM, ANQGSEA. For the CDR3, the DNA is TGCAGCGTTGAACCCGGCACAGATACGCAGTATTTT. It specifies CSVEPGTDTQYF.

This clonotype was recorded once. The chain uses TRBV19 and TRBJ1-4, with 7 bases fitting TRBD1. The CDR3 length is 16 residues. Germline CDR1 and CDR2: LNHDA and SQIVND (reference sequence). Trimming at V came to 4 bases and at J to 7 bases, leaving 12 bases not matched to a gene. As DNA, the CDR3 is TGTGCCAGTAGTACCTCCGGGACAGTGGTCCGTGAAAAACTGTTTTTT. Amino acid sequence: CASSTSGTVVREKLFF. Drawing the rest from reference TRBV19 and TRBJ1-4, the complete variable domain is DGGITQSPKYLFRKEGQNVTLSCEQNLNHDAMYWYRQDPGQGLRLIYYSQIVNDFQKGDIAEGYSVSREKKESFPLTVTSAQKNPTAFYLCASSTSGTVVREKLFFGSGTQLSVL.

This chain links TRBV7-9 with TRBJ2-7; TRBD1 matches 10 bases. This CDR3 contains 17 residues. CDR1 is SEHNR and CDR2 is FQNEAQ in the germline V gene (reference sequence). V was pared by 7 bases and J by 5 bases, with 17 bases of the junction left unmatched. DNA for the CDR3: TGTGCCAGCAAACCTTATGCGGCCGGGACAGGGGACGACGAGCAGTACTTC. Its translation: CASKPYAAGTGDDEQYF. Looking up the rest from reference TRBV7-9 and TRBJ2-7 gives the full variable domain: DTGVSQNPRHKITKRGQNVTFRCDPISEHNRLYWYRQTLGQGPEFLTYFQNEAQLEKSRLLSDRFSAERPKGSFSTLEIQRTEQGDSAMYLCASKPYAAGTGDDEQYFGPGTRLTVT.

The chain has TRBV30 and TRBJ1-6; D gene unclear. V shed 0 bases and J shed 10 bases, with 10 bases lying between them. The CDR3 loop spans 13 amino acids. CDR1 GTSNPN and CDR2 SVGIG come from the germline V gene (reference sequence). The CDR3 protein is CAWSVLRESPLHF. The CDR3 DNA reads TGTGCCTGGAGTGTACTCCGCGAATCACCCCTCCACTTT.

The chain is built from TRBV15 and TRBJ1-6, with 8 bases matching TRBD1. Germline V gives CDR1 LNHNV, CDR2 YYDKDF (reference sequence). CDR3 length equals 15 residues. With V trimmed by 0 bases and J by 12 bases, 7 bases remained unmatched. The CDR3 loop is CATSRDGQGNRPLHF. DNA of the CDR3: TGTGCCACCAGCAGAGATGGACAGGGAAACCGACCCCTCCACTTT. The full variable domain, its missing parts supplied by reference TRBV15 and TRBJ1-6, is DAMVIQNPRYQVTQFGKPVTLSCSQTLNHNVMYWYQQKSSQAPKLLFHYYDKDFNNEADTPDNFQSRRPNTSFCFLDIRSPGLGDTAMYLCATSRDGQGNRPLHFGNGTRLTVT.

The CDR3 DNA reads as TGCAGCGTAGGGTCAGATACGCAGTATTTT. Its translation: CSVGSDTQYF. This rearrangement joins TRBV20-1 to TRBJ2-3; unclear D gene. The germline CDR1 and CDR2 sequences are DFQATT and SNEGSKA (reference sequence). This CDR3 is 10 amino acids long.

This chain links TRBV7-8 with TRBJ2-2, with 8 bases fitting TRBD2. CDR1 is SGHVS and CDR2 is FQNEAQ in the germline V gene. The CDR3 totals 17 residues. V trimming: 5 bases; J trimming: 4 bases; junction bases outside the gene matches: 12. CDR3 loop: CASSPLAGGRGTGELFF. CDR3 DNA: TGTGCCAGCAGCCCTCTTGCGGGGGGCCGGGGCACCGGGGAGCTGTTTTTT.